A single sample is the source of the 14 T cell receptor beta chains below, sequenced in a study of T cells in Graves' hyperthyroidism and ophthalmopathy. Amplified TCR beta CDR3 regions came from RNA transcripts. HTBI primers were employed in a first-round RT-PCR of the TCR CDR3. Via MiXCR, TCRdb re-called the multiplex PCR reads, giving one row per CDR3 protein. The sample has fewer than 650,000 distinct CDR3 sequences, 14% seen once. Specimen: blood. These receptors originate from a woman in her thirties or forties with Graves' hyperthyroidism.

This clonotype was counted many times. The chain is built from TRBV5-1 and TRBJ2-1; 14 nucleotides agree with TRBD2. The CDR3 consists of 16 residues. The V segment lost 4 bases and the J segment 6 bases; nucleotides outside the gene matches: 6. The germline gives CDR1 SGHRS, CDR2 YFSETQ. The CDR3 DNA reads as TGCGCCAGCAGCGTATTGGGACTAGCGGGGGCCAATGAGCAGTTCTTC. Residues: CASSVLGLAGANEQFF.

In its sample, this clonotype was seen many times. V and J are TRBV18 and TRBJ1-2; 7 bases are shared with TRBD1. CDR1 is KGHSH and CDR2 is LQKENI in the germline V gene. J gave up 0 bases and V 2 bases, and 9 bases lay outside the gene matches. CDR3 size: 17 residues. The CDR3 DNA is TGTGCCAGCTCACCATTACCCGGACAGGACCCTAACTATGGCTACACCTTC. It codes for CASSPLPGQDPNYGYTF.

The chain is built from TRBV20-1 and TRBJ2-5, with 12 nucleotides matching TRBD2. The CDR3 length is 16 residues. The J segment lost 4 bases and the V segment lost 2 bases, leaving 8 bases of the junction unmatched. Germline-derived CDR1 and CDR2 are DFQATT and SNEGSKA (reference sequence). The CDR3 nucleotides read TGCAGTGCTAGAAAGGCTAGCGGGAGGGCCCGAGAGACCCAGTACTTC. Amino acid sequence: CSARKASGRARETQYF.

This clonotype showed up just a few times. The rearrangement joins TRBV5-6 to TRBJ1-2; a weak D match, TRBD1 (5 bases). V lost 4 bases and J 2 bases, leaving 15 bases between the germline ends. CDR1 and CDR2 from the germline V gene are SGHDT and YYEEEE. The CDR3 is 15 residues long. The CDR3 DNA reads TGTGCCAGCAGCCCGTTCGGGGGATCAAACTATGGCTACACCTTC. Translating gives CASSPFGGSNYGYTF.

The sample holds a few counts of this clonotype. The junction does not match germline at one end; this may be a read error. This chain connects TRBV11-2 to TRBJ2-7; 8 bases are a match to TRBD2. In germline, CDR1 is SGHAT, CDR2 FQNNGV. The CDR3 is made up of 14 amino acids. CDR3 DNA: TGTGCCAGCAGCAGAACGACTAGCGATTACGAGCGGTACTTC. Its protein product is CASSRTTSDYERYF.

Ten or more counts support this clonotype. The chain combines TRBV2 with TRBJ1-1; no clear D gene. Germline V gives CDR1 SNHLY, CDR2 FYNNEI. V was shortened by 2 bases and J by 11 bases, with 9 bases between the two germline ends. The CDR3 totals 11 residues. The CDR3 spells CASSETGRAFF. The DNA of the CDR3 is TGTGCCAGCAGTGAAACCGGGCGGGCTTTCTTT.

This chain's CDR3 is CASSPFGGANTEAFF. CDR3 in DNA: TGTGCCAGTAGTCCCTTTGGGGGGGCCAACACTGAAGCTTTCTTT. J is TRBJ1-1 and V is TRBV19; D perhaps matches TRBD1 (6 bases). Germline V lookup: CDR1 LNHDA, CDR2 SQIVND (reference sequence). V dropped 5 bases and J dropped 2 bases, with 15 bases sitting between them. This CDR3 spans 15 amino acids.

Ten or more counts support this clonotype. The V call is TRBV4-1, the J call TRBJ2-7; 9 bases agree with TRBD1. Germline V gene lookup returns CDR1 MGHRA and CDR2 YSYEKL. Trimming cost V 1 base and J 2 bases; bases outside gene matches: 3. The CDR3 has 15 residues. The CDR3 spells CASSQAGQGTYEQYF. As DNA, the CDR3 is TGCGCCAGCAGCCAAGCAGGACAGGGGACCTACGAGCAGTACTTC.

This clonotype has at least ten counts. The chain uses TRBV20-1 and TRBJ2-5, with 11 bases identical to TRBD2. The ends lost 3 bases at V and 4 bases at J; junction bases unmatched: 1. Germline V gene data show CDR1 as DFQATT and CDR2 as SNEGSKA (reference sequence). CDR3 length equals 13 residues. The CDR3 loop is CSASTSGGETQYF. CDR3 sequence (DNA): TGCAGTGCTAGTACTAGCGGGGGAGAGACCCAGTACTTC.

The sample holds many counts of this clonotype. J is TRBJ2-1 and V is TRBV11-2; 7 bases agree with TRBD1. This CDR3 has 16 amino acids. Trimming cost V 3 bases and J 6 bases; bases outside gene matches: 11. CDR1 SGHAT and CDR2 FQNNGV come from the germline V gene. The CDR3 spells CASSFGRTGAFNEQFF. Written as DNA, the CDR3 is TGTGCCAGCAGCTTCGGACGTACAGGGGCGTTCAATGAGCAGTTCTTC.

In this sample, this clonotype turned up many times. This chain uses TRBV28 with TRBJ2-7, with 9 positions matching TRBD1. The CDR3 runs to 15 residues. Germline V CDR1 and CDR2: MDHEN, SYDVKM. V trimming: 6 bases; J trimming: 0 bases; junction bases outside the gene matches: 6. The CDR3 DNA is TGTGCCAGCAGACCTGGACAGGGGCCCTCCTACGAGCAGTACTTC. Translation: CASRPGQGPSYEQYF.

This clonotype was observed at least ten times. The chain joins TRBV2 to TRBJ1-6; no clear D gene. Trimming shortened V by 2 bases and J by 0 bases, and 8 bases separated the two germline ends. The CDR3 contains 16 residues. Germline CDR1 reads SNHLY; CDR2 reads FYNNEI. The CDR3 bases are TGTGCCAGCAGTGAACTCGCCAGCTCCTATAATTCACCCCTCCACTTT. Amino acid sequence: CASSELASSYNSPLHF.

The V gene is TRBV28, the J gene TRBJ2-7, with D uncertain. Germline CDR1 is MDHEN and CDR2 is SYDVKM. V lost 5 bases to trimming and J lost 4 bases, with 6 bases between them. The CDR3 is 11 residues long. The CDR3: CASSPKYEQYF. The CDR3 DNA reads TGTGCCAGCAGTCCTAAATACGAGCAGTACTTC.

The chain links TRBV7-2 to TRBJ2-3; 14 bases fit TRBD2. Germline V gene data show CDR1 as SGHTA and CDR2 as FQGNSA. V shed 1 base, J shed 2 bases, and the junction held 8 bases outside the gene matches. The CDR3 contains 19 residues. The CDR3 sequence is CASSLERPGLAGDTDTQYF. Written as DNA, the CDR3 is TGTGCCAGCAGCTTAGAGAGGCCGGGACTAGCGGGAGACACAGATACGCAGTATTTT.